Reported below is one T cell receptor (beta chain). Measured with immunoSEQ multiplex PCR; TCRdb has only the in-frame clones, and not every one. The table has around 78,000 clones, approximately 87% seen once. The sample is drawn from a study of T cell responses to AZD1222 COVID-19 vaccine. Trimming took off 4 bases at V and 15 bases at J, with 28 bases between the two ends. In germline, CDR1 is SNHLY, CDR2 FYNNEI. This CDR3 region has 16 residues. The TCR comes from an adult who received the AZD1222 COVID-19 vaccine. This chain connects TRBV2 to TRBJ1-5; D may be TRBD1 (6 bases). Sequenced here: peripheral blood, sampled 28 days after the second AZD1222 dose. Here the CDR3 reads CASSGEDGGGLGIRHF. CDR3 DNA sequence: TGTGCCAGCAGTGGAGAAGATGGGGGGGGCCTGGGAATAAGGCATTTT.